Below are 21 T cell receptor beta chains sequenced from a single sample in a study of blood T cell repertoires in COVID-19. Libraries were prepared by immunoSEQ multiplex PCR; TCRdb keeps only in-frame clonotypes and omits some of them. The repertoire consists of under 95,000 clones, with around four fifths occurring once and the leading ten covering 11%. The sample taken for sequencing was peripheral blood. The receptors stem from a man in his 70s with acute or convalescent COVID-19.

The chain uses TRBV6-5 and TRBJ2-3; maybe TRBD2 (5 bases). CDR1 is MNHEY and CDR2 is SVGAGI in the germline V gene. The ends were cut back, 0 bases at V and 9 bases at J, with 19 bases in the middle. This CDR3 contains 16 residues. CDR3 DNA sequence: TGTGCCAGCAGTTACTCGAATGCCATACTAGTAGACACGCAGTATTTT. Translated, it gives CASSYSNAILVDTQYF.

The chain couples TRBV14 to TRBJ2-1, with 12 nucleotides matching TRBD2. The CDR3 extends over 15 amino acids. CDR1 and CDR2 from the germline V gene are SGHDN and FVKESK. V shed 4 bases and J 7 bases; nucleotides not matched to a gene: 5. CDR3 bases: TGTGCCAGCAGCCCTCGACTAGCGGGGGATAATGAGCAGTTCTTC. The encoded protein is CASSPRLAGDNEQFF. Filled out from reference TRBV14 and TRBJ2-1, the complete variable domain reads EAGVTQFPSHSVIEKGQTVTLRCDPISGHDNLYWYRRVMGKEIKFLLHFVKESKQDESGMPNNRFLAERTGGTYSTLKVQPAELEDSGVYFCASSPRLAGDNEQFFGPGTRLTVL.

This clone was detected only a few times. V is TRBV10-2 and J is TRBJ2-7, with TRBD2 matching 9 bases. The CDR3 has 13 residues. The V gene's germline CDR1 is WSHSY and CDR2 SAAADI. V lost 9 bases to trimming and J lost 1 base; unmatched junction nucleotides: 4. In DNA, the CDR3 is TGCGCCAGTTTTAGCGGGGGTTCCTACGAGCAGTACTTC. This codes for CASFSGGSYEQYF.

This clone has a handful of counts. The J gene is TRBJ1-1, the V gene TRBV10-3; possible D gene TRBD1, 5 bases. Trimming shortened V by 0 bases and J by 3 bases, and 17 bases separated the two germline ends. Germline values: CDR1 ENHRY, CDR2 SYGVKD. This CDR3 has 17 residues. The CDR3 loop is CAISESLVRGEDTEAFF. For the CDR3, the DNA is TGTGCCATCAGTGAGTCACTTGTGCGGGGGGAAGACACTGAAGCTTTCTTT.

This clone has more than one count but fewer than ten. This chain links TRBV1 with TRBJ1-5. TRBV1 is marked as a pseudogene. The CDR3 extends over 17 amino acids. The CDR3 DNA is TGCACCAGCAGTCAAGGAATAGAGTATGATAGCAATCAGCCCCAGCATTTT. Its protein is CTSSQGIEYDSNQPQHF.

This chain connects TRBV5-1 to TRBJ2-7, with 7 bases that match TRBD1. This CDR3 is built from 14 residues. From germline, CDR1 is SGHRS and CDR2 YFSETQ. The junction had 5 bases not matched to a gene; V was cut back by 4 bases and J by 1 base. The CDR3 sequence is CASSISGQSYEQYF. Here the CDR3 DNA reads TGCGCCAGCAGCATCTCGGGACAGTCCTACGAGCAGTACTTC.

The chain links TRBV27 to TRBJ2-7; tentatively, D is TRBD2 (5 bases). Deletions cut 5 bases from V and 6 bases from J, with 17 bases between. CDR1 is MNHEY and CDR2 is SMNVEV in the germline V gene (reference sequence). This CDR3 has 14 amino acids. The CDR3 nucleotides read TGTGCCAGCAGTGAGGGTCTCCCTCAGACCGAGCAGTACTTC. Residues: CASSEGLPQTEQYF.

The V and J genes are TRBV28 and TRBJ1-6; 8 bases line up with TRBD1. The CDR3 covers 16 residues. The ends lost 2 bases at V and 8 bases at J; junction bases unmatched: 8. Germline lookup yields CDR1 MDHEN and CDR2 SYDVKM. The CDR3 region has the DNA TGTGCCAGCAGTTTACTGGCTCAGGGGGCTCATTCACCCCTCCACTTT. This gives the protein CASSLLAQGAHSPLHF.

The chain has TRBV11-3 and TRBJ2-3, with TRBD1 identical over 8 bases. This CDR3 is built from 15 residues. The J segment lost 4 bases and the V segment lost 6 bases, leaving 9 bases of the junction unmatched. CDR1 is SGHNT, CDR2 YENEEA, per germline. The CDR3 protein is CASSSRTGFADTQYF. Here the CDR3 DNA reads TGTGCCAGCAGTTCCAGGACAGGGTTTGCAGATACGCAGTATTTT.

This clone was detected a few times. The chain recombines TRBV3-1 (or the pseudogene TRBV3-2) with TRBJ1-2; 7 nucleotides match TRBD1. The CDR3 has 15 amino acids. Trimming cost V 4 bases and J 2 bases; bases outside gene matches: 7. Germline values: CDR1 LGHDT, CDR2 YNNKEL (reference sequence). Here the CDR3 DNA reads TGTGCCAGCAGCCCGAAGACAGGGTGGAACTATGGCTACACCTTC. Amino acid sequence: CASSPKTGWNYGYTF.

This clone was counted once. The chain has TRBV28 and TRBJ2-1; no clear D. The V and J ends lost 10 bases and 7 bases respectively, with 20 bases between them. The CDR3 extends over 14 amino acids. Germline CDR1 MDHEN, CDR2 SYDVKM. The CDR3 coding sequence is TGTGCCACCTTGAGAAGCCCCTCTTTGAATGAGCAGTTCTTC. Translated, it gives CATLRSPSLNEQFF.

This sequence joins TRBV30 and TRBJ2-7, with 8 bases identical to TRBD1. Germline CDR1 is GTSNPN and CDR2 is SVGIG (reference sequence). The CDR3 sequence is 15 residues long. Trimming cost V 3 bases and J 4 bases; bases outside gene matches: 11. CDR3 nucleotides: TGTGCCTGGAGAGATGGTCCGGGACAGGCTTACGAGCAGTACTTC. Amino acid sequence: CAWRDGPGQAYEQYF.

With respect to this clone: An end of the junction does not agree with germline; a read error may underlie this. The chain uses TRBV6-1 and TRBJ1-3; no clear D gene. Germline V gives CDR1 MNHNS, CDR2 SASEGT. CDR3 length: 12 amino acids. The CDR3 sequence: CASSERGSTIYF. In DNA form, the CDR3 reads TGTGCCAGCAGTGAACGGGGAAGCACCATATATTTT.

The chain is built from TRBV5-1 and TRBJ2-1; D might be TRBD1 (6 bases). Between the trimmed V and J ends, which lost 2 bases and 3 bases, there was a span of 12 bases. The germline V gene has CDR1 SGHRS and CDR2 YFSETQ. The CDR3 spans 15 residues. Here the CDR3 DNA reads TGCGCCAGCAGCTTAGCAGGGGTCGACTACAATGAGCAGTTCTTC. Residues: CASSLAGVDYNEQFF.

The CDR3 DNA reads TGTGCCAGTAGTGTCAGGGGAAGCGGGGAGCTGTTTTTT. Amino acid sequence: CASSVRGSGELFF. The chain joins TRBV19 to TRBJ2-2; TRBD1 is a possible D gene (6 bases). The germline V gene encodes CDR1 LNHDA and CDR2 SQIVND (reference sequence). The V gene lost 5 bases and the J gene lost 7 bases, with 11 bases spanning the gap. There are 13 residues in the CDR3.

This chain uses TRBV2 with TRBJ1-5, with 9 bases lining up with TRBD1. CDR1 and CDR2 (germline): SNHLY, FYNNEI. J lost 4 bases, V lost 6 bases, and 7 bases had no gene match. The CDR3 is 15 amino acids. The CDR3 spells CASSWDREANQPQHF. The CDR3 DNA reads TGTGCCAGCAGCTGGGACAGGGAGGCGAATCAGCCCCAGCATTTT.

CDR3 nucleotide sequence: TGCGCCAGCAGCTTGAGTCCGGGGGTAAACTATGGCTACACCTTC. Amino acids: CASSLSPGVNYGYTF. The chain joins TRBV5-1 to TRBJ1-2, with a weak D call TRBD1 (5 bases). This CDR3 has 15 amino acids. Germline lookup yields CDR1 SGHRS and CDR2 YFSETQ. The V gene lost 1 base and the J gene lost 2 bases, with 12 bases spanning the gap.

V usage is TRBV2 and J usage is TRBJ1-4, with TRBD1 matching over 9 bases. The CDR3 sequence is 16 residues long. The germline V gene has CDR1 SNHLY and CDR2 FYNNEI. The ends lost 5 bases at V and 3 bases at J; junction bases unmatched: 7. CDR3 protein: CASSMDRGLSNEKLFF. The CDR3 DNA reads TGTGCCAGCAGTATGGACAGGGGTTTATCTAATGAAAAACTGTTTTTT.

By share of the sample, this clone is medium-sized. The chain employs TRBV20-1 and TRBJ2-7; the D gene is possibly TRBD1 (7 bases). V dropped 3 bases and J dropped 4 bases, with 19 bases sitting between them. Germline V gives CDR1 DFQATT, CDR2 SNEGSKA (reference sequence). The CDR3 has 15 amino acids. The CDR3 nucleotides read TGCAGTGCTAGTGGCGGGACAGCAAGTTTATACGAGCAGTACGTC. Protein: CSASGGTASLYEQYV.

This chain links TRBV10-3 with TRBJ2-6, with 14 bases fitting TRBD2. The CDR3 is made up of 18 amino acids. Per germline, CDR1 ENHRY and CDR2 SYGVKD. Losses at the gene ends were 4 bases for V and 1 base for J; bases not matched to a gene: 3. The CDR3 nucleotides read TGTGCCATCAGTGGACTAGCGGGGGGGCCTTCTGGGGCCAACGTCCTGACTTTC. Translating it yields CAISGLAGGPSGANVLTF.

The V gene is TRBV12-3 or TRBV12-4, the J gene TRBJ1-5; D call uncertain. The CDR3 is made up of 12 amino acids. Trimming removed 6 bases from V and 9 bases from J, with 12 bases in between. In DNA form, the CDR3 reads TGTGCCAGCAGGTTCTCCCCCGGGCCCCAGCATTTT. Its translation is CASRFSPGPQHF.